The next 12 T cell receptor beta chains were all read from a single sample in a study of long-term antiretroviral therapy in people with HIV. Sequencing relied on immunoSEQ assay v3.0, run at survey level. The method was immunoSEQ multiplex PCR; TCRdb's version includes in-frame clones alone and lacks a portion of them. The sample holds tens of thousands of clones, 95% seen once. Source: unsorted PBMCs, taken 5.3 years after starting antiretroviral therapy. The receptors originated from a middle-aged man with HIV.

The rearrangement links TRBV5-5 to TRBJ1-3; D not certain. V was shortened by 0 bases and J by 0 bases, with 10 bases between the two germline ends. There are 16 residues in the CDR3. CDR1 and CDR2 from the germline V gene are SGHKS and YYEKEE (reference sequence). CDR3: CASSLELVSSGNTIYF. CDR3 DNA: TGTGCCAGCAGCTTGGAGCTGGTTTCCTCTGGAAACACCATATATTTT. Full variable domain (remainder filled in from reference TRBV5-5 and TRBJ1-3): DAGVTQSPTHLIKTRGQQVTLRCSPISGHKSVSWYQQVLGQGPQFIFQYYEKEERGRGNFPDRFSARQFPNYSSELNVNALLLGDSALYLCASSLELVSSGNTIYFGEGSWLTVV.

The chain employs TRBV9 and TRBJ1-3; D might be TRBD1 (5 bases). This CDR3 contains 15 residues. Trimming shortened V by 1 base and J by 0 bases, and 8 bases separated the two germline ends. Per germline, CDR1 SGDLS and CDR2 YYNGEE. CDR3 sequence (DNA): TGTGCCAGCAGCGTAAGCGACAGCTCTGGAAACACCATATATTTT. Translated: CASSVSDSSGNTIYF.

This chain uses TRBV21-1 with TRBJ1-6. TRBV21-1 is deemed a pseudogene. The CDR3 is 15 amino acids. CDR3 DNA: TGTGCCAGCAGCAAGGGGAGCTCCTATAATTCACCCCTCCACTTT. Amino acid sequence: CASSKGSSYNSPLHF.

The chain couples TRBV11-2 to TRBJ2-7, with 10 nucleotides matching TRBD2. Germline assignment: CDR1 SGHAT and CDR2 FQNNGV. The CDR3 is 15 residues long. V lost 4 bases and J lost 7; bases outside the gene matches: 10. CDR3 DNA sequence: TGTGCCAGCAGCTCTTATAGCGGGGGGTCGGGAGAGCAGTACTTC. Protein: CASSSYSGGSGEQYF. The full variable domain, with the rest looked up from reference TRBV11-2 and TRBJ2-7, is EAGVAQSPRYKIIEKRQSVAFWCNPISGHATLYWYQQILGQGPKLLIQFQNNGVVDDSQLPKDRFSAERLKGVDSTLKIQPAKLEDSAVYLCASSSYSGGSGEQYFGPGTRLTVT.

The rearrangement uses TRBV27 and TRBJ2-7, with 7 bases identical to TRBD1. V shed 3 bases and J 2 bases; nucleotides not matched to a gene: 13. The CDR3 is 17 amino acids. Germline V gene sequence: CDR1 MNHEY, CDR2 SMNVEV (reference sequence). The chain's CDR3 is CASSLQPIRDRTYEQYF. For the CDR3, the DNA is TGTGCCAGCAGTTTGCAACCAATCCGGGACAGAACCTACGAGCAGTACTTC.

The count of this clone is one. The chain uses TRBV7-2 and TRBJ2-3; D ambiguous. V was trimmed by 3 bases and J by 5 bases, leaving 15 bases between them. The CDR3 has 15 residues. Germline V lookup: CDR1 SGHTA, CDR2 FQGNSA. CDR3 loop: CASSFEDEARDTQYF. The CDR3 nucleotides read TGTGCCAGCAGCTTCGAGGACGAGGCCAGAGATACGCAGTATTTT. Full variable domain (rest looked up from reference TRBV7-2 and TRBJ2-3): GAGVSQSPSNKVTEKGKDVELRCDPISGHTALYWYRQSLGQGLEFLIYFQGNSAPDKSGLPSDRFSAERTGGSVSTLTIQRTQQEDSAVYLCASSFEDEARDTQYFGPGTRLTVL.

A single count supports this clone. The rearrangement joins TRBV9 to TRBJ2-6, with D possibly matching TRBD1 (6 bases). Trimming removed 0 bases from V and 0 bases from J, with 10 bases in between. CDR1 and CDR2 (germline): SGDLS, YYNGEE. This CDR3 is 17 amino acids long. The chain's CDR3 is CASSVAPDSSGANVLTF. DNA for the CDR3: TGTGCCAGCAGCGTAGCCCCGGACAGCTCTGGGGCCAACGTCCTGACTTTC.

The V and J genes are TRBV5-6 and TRBJ1-1; D gene ambiguous. This CDR3 spans 14 amino acids. V shed 4 bases and J shed 4 bases, with 14 bases lying between them. Germline CDR1 SGHDT, CDR2 YYEEEE. The CDR3 DNA follows: TGTGCCAGCAGCCTGGAAGCGGGAAGCACTGAAGCTTTCTTT. This translates into CASSLEAGSTEAFF.

V and J are TRBV23-1 and TRBJ1-2; D remains unclear. TRBV23-1 is classed as an ORF, of uncertain function. Trimming removed 0 bases at V and 8 bases at J, with 10 bases between. This CDR3 is 13 amino acids long. CDR3 amino acids: CASSQSGQSGYTF. In nucleotides, the CDR3 is TGCGCCAGCAGTCAATCAGGGCAGAGCGGCTACACCTTC.

The V gene is TRBV19, the J gene TRBJ1-4, with D uncertain. Per the germline V gene, CDR1 is LNHDA and CDR2 is SQIVND (reference sequence). V lost 6 bases, J lost 3 bases, and 8 bases lay in between. CDR3 length: 13 amino acids. CDR3 bases: TGTGCCAGTAGGACTGTAGCTAATGAAAAACTGTTTTTT. Residues: CASRTVANEKLFF.

The chain uses TRBV7-2 and TRBJ2-7; no reliable D call. Germline-derived CDR1 and CDR2 are SGHTA and FQGNSA. CDR3 length: 14 residues. The V end was cut by 3 bases, the J end by 6 bases, with 15 bases between. CDR3 sequence: CASSLGQLVPEQYF. For the CDR3, the DNA is TGTGCCAGCAGCTTGGGCCAATTGGTACCCGAGCAGTACTTC.

For the CDR3, the DNA is TGCGCCAGCAGCTTGGAAGGGGGCCCAACCTACGAGCAGTACTTC. Residues: CASSLEGGPTYEQYF. V and J are TRBV5-1 and TRBJ2-7, with 7 positions matching TRBD1. Trimming at V came to 0 bases and at J to 2 bases, leaving 5 bases not matched to a gene. Germline V lookup: CDR1 SGHRS, CDR2 YFSETQ. The CDR3 covers 15 residues.